This T cell receptor beta chain was profiled in a study of T cells in Graves' hyperthyroidism and ophthalmopathy. Study details: Prior to any treatment, at the point of initial diagnosis, peripheral blood was collected. The study's findings and limits: For ophthalmopathy, model prediction preceded onset by a median 6.5 months.

Per germline, CDR1 DFQATT and CDR2 SNEGSKA (reference sequence). This CDR3 has 15 residues. V gave up 0 bases and J gave up 7 bases; unmatched junction bases: 5. RNA transcripts provided the source from which TCR beta CDR3 regions were amplified. The HTBI primer set drove a first-round RT-PCR of the TCR CDR3. TCRdb independently ran MiXCR on the multiplex PCR reads; one entry per CDR3 protein. Of 600,000 to 750,000 distinct CDR3 sequences listed, around 15% are singletons. With respect to this clonotype: Its antigen is unidentified.

The V gene is TRBV20-1, the J gene TRBJ2-1; the match to TRBD2 covers 11 bases. The specimen was blood. The sequence came from a man aged 45-60 years with Graves' hyperthyroidism. Written as DNA, the CDR3 is TGCAGTGCTAGAGATTTCCTAGCGGGAGGAAATGAGCAGTTCTTC. Amino acids: CSARDFLAGGNEQFF.